The 32 T cell receptor beta chains presented below share a single source sample, sequenced in a study of blood T cell repertoires in COVID-19. Using immunoSEQ multiplex PCR, the repertoire was profiled, and TCRdb retains in-frame clones only, with some absent. The top ten clones hold 1.5% of a sample with 200,000 to 250,000 clones, approximately 86% of them seen once. The sequencing input was peripheral blood. The receptors were gathered from a man aged 18 to 29 with active or convalescent COVID-19.

The chain employs TRBV5-8 and TRBJ2-3, with 11 bases fitting TRBD2. CDR1 is SGHTS, CDR2 YDEGEE, per germline. The V segment lost 3 bases and the J segment 3 bases; nucleotides outside the gene matches: 3. The CDR3 has 15 residues. CDR3 DNA: TGTGCCAGCAGCTGGGGACTAGCGGAAACAGATACGCAGTATTTT. This translates into CASSWGLAETDTQYF.

The chain links TRBV12-5 to TRBJ2-7, with TRBD2 identical over 9 bases. V lost 0 bases, J lost 5 bases, and 14 bases stayed unmatched. CDR1 is LGHNT, CDR2 FRNRAP, per germline. This CDR3 has 18 amino acids. The CDR3 protein is CASGLVPGLASLFNEQYF. CDR3 in DNA: TGTGCTAGTGGTTTGGTCCCGGGACTAGCCTCCCTATTCAACGAGCAGTACTTC.

The gene calls are TRBV19 and TRBJ1-5; D remains unclear. CDR3 length: 15 residues. V shed 7 bases and J shed 6 bases, with 19 bases lying between them. CDR1 LNHDA and CDR2 SQIVND come from the germline V gene (reference sequence). The CDR3 DNA reads TGTGCCAGTATGGGGAGTGGGTTCTGGTCTCAGCCCCAGCATTTT. Protein sequence: CASMGSGFWSQPQHF.

This clone was detected only once. This rearrangement joins TRBV10-3 to TRBJ1-1; 8 nucleotides agree with TRBD1. V dropped 5 bases and J dropped 4; count of bases not matched to a gene: 6. Germline V gene data show CDR1 as ENHRY and CDR2 as SYGVKD. The CDR3 extends over 14 amino acids. The CDR3 loop reads CAISKDRESTEAFF. CDR3 nucleotide sequence: TGTGCCATCAGTAAGGACAGGGAGAGCACTGAAGCTTTCTTT.

The rearrangement links TRBV15 to TRBJ1-4; 7 bases agree with TRBD1. This CDR3 is built from 15 residues. The junction had 8 bases not matched to a gene; V was cut back by 3 bases and J by 7 bases. The germline V gene encodes CDR1 LNHNV and CDR2 YYDKDF (reference sequence). The CDR3 coding sequence is TGTGCCACCAGCAGTCAGACAGGGCGCGGTGAAAAACTGTTTTTT. Amino acid sequence: CATSSQTGRGEKLFF. The full variable domain, rest sourced from reference TRBV15 and TRBJ1-4, is DAMVIQNPRYQVTQFGKPVTLSCSQTLNHNVMYWYQQKSSQAPKLLFHYYDKDFNNEADTPDNFQSRRPNTSFCFLDIRSPGLGDTAMYLCATSSQTGRGEKLFFGSGTQLSVL.

The CDR3 DNA reads as TGTGCCAGCAGCCAAGAAACAGCAGACAGAAGAACAGACGCCTACGAGCAGTACTTC. Protein sequence: CASSQETADRRTDAYEQYF. The V gene is TRBV3-1 (or the pseudogene TRBV3-2), the J gene TRBJ2-7, with D possibly matching TRBD1 (5 bases). Deletions cut 0 bases from V and 2 bases from J, with 23 bases between. The CDR3 runs to 19 residues. Looked up from germline, CDR1 is LGHDT and CDR2 is YNNKEL (reference sequence).

V and J are TRBV6-1 and TRBJ1-4, with D unclear. CDR1 and CDR2 (germline): MNHNS, SASEGT. The ends were cut back, 0 bases at V and 4 bases at J, with 6 bases in the middle. The CDR3 runs to 14 residues. CDR3 amino acids: CASSEASGNEKLFF. For the CDR3, the DNA is TGTGCCAGCAGTGAAGCGAGCGGTAATGAAAAACTGTTTTTT.

This chain uses TRBV18 with TRBJ1-1; no reliable D call. V lost 3 bases and J 2 bases, leaving 16 bases between the germline ends. Looked up from germline, CDR1 is KGHSH and CDR2 is LQKENI. This CDR3 spans 16 amino acids. The CDR3 protein is CASSPRTGRRNTEAFF. CDR3 sequence (DNA): TGTGCCAGCTCACCTCGAACGGGGAGGCGCAACACTGAAGCTTTCTTT.

The chain combines TRBV19 with TRBJ1-4; the D gene is possibly TRBD1 (5 bases). The CDR3 runs to 14 residues. V was cut by 3 bases and J by 8 bases, with 13 bases left in between. Germline loops: CDR1 LNHDA, CDR2 SQIVND (reference sequence). CDR3 in amino acids: CASSMRGLYEKLFF. The DNA of the CDR3 is TGTGCCAGTAGTATGAGGGGACTCTACGAAAAACTGTTTTTT.

V gene TRBV7-2 combines with J gene TRBJ2-5; 10 nucleotides line up with TRBD1. This CDR3 is built from 14 residues. J gave up 5 bases and V 5 bases, and 5 bases lay outside the gene matches. Germline lookup yields CDR1 SGHTA and CDR2 FQGNSA. CDR3 sequence reads: CASSTGQGGETQYF. DNA for the CDR3: TGTGCCAGCAGCACCGGACAGGGGGGGGAGACCCAGTACTTC.

CDR3 loop: CASVGGGWYGYTF. In nucleotides, the CDR3 is TGTGCCAGCGTGGGAGGGGGATGGTATGGCTACACCTTC. The chain has TRBV6-5 and TRBJ1-2; possible D gene TRBD1, 6 bases. CDR1 MNHEY and CDR2 SVGAGI come from the germline V gene. The CDR3 is 13 amino acids. V was pared by 8 bases and J by 5 bases, with 15 bases between.

This clone was seen a few times. The chain uses TRBV30 and TRBJ1-6; a weak D match, TRBD1 (6 bases). The CDR3 totals 13 residues. Trimming took off 3 bases at V and 13 bases at J, with 16 bases between the two ends. Looked up from germline, CDR1 is GTSNPN and CDR2 is SVGIG (reference sequence). The CDR3 region is CAWSAGTSGPLHF. DNA for the CDR3: TGTGCCTGGAGCGCCGGGACATCCGGGCCCCTCCACTTT. The variable domain in full, completed from reference TRBV30 and TRBJ1-6, reads SQTIHQWPATLVQPVGSPLSLECTVEGTSNPNLYWYRQAAGRGLQLLFYSVGIGQISSEVPQNLSASRPQDRQFILSSKKLLLSDSGFYLCAWSAGTSGPLHFGNGTRLTVT.

The chain links TRBV19 to TRBJ1-5; TRBD1 is a possible D gene (5 bases). This CDR3 has 17 residues. The V end was cut by 3 bases, the J end by 0 bases, with 15 bases between. Germline V lookup: CDR1 LNHDA, CDR2 SQIVND (reference sequence). CDR3 DNA sequence: TGTGCCAGTAGTATTTTCGCAGGGCTGGATAGCAATCAGCCCCAGCATTTT. Protein sequence: CASSIFAGLDSNQPQHF.

This clone has just one count. This chain uses TRBV6-2 or TRBV6-3 with TRBJ2-7, with 7 bases identical to TRBD1. CDR1 MNHEY and CDR2 SVGEGT come from the germline V gene. The V and J ends lost 5 bases and 6 bases, in that order; junction bases with no gene match: 7. The CDR3 has 13 residues. CDR3 bases: TGTGCCAGCAGTCCCCCCGGACAGGCCGAGCAGTACTTC. It codes for CASSPPGQAEQYF.

The chain couples TRBV7-2 to TRBJ1-2; D might be TRBD1 (5 bases). The CDR3 loop spans 15 amino acids. From germline, CDR1 is SGHTA and CDR2 FQGNSA. Trimming shortened V by 0 bases and J by 5 bases, and 13 bases separated the two germline ends. The CDR3: CASSLAGREGYGYTF. CDR3 in DNA: TGTGCCAGCAGCTTAGCAGGCAGGGAGGGGTATGGCTACACCTTC.

The chain couples TRBV7-8 to TRBJ2-7, with 8 bases lining up with TRBD1. Germline trimming cut 4 bases from V and 3 bases from J; bases unmatched to any gene: 8. Germline V lookup: CDR1 SGHVS, CDR2 FQNEAQ. This CDR3 has 15 residues. CDR3 DNA: TGTGCCAGCAGCTCAATAAGGACAGGGCTCTACGAGCAGTACTTC. As protein: CASSSIRTGLYEQYF.

The chain carries TRBV30 and TRBJ1-2, with D unresolved. This CDR3 is 13 amino acids long. Germline CDR1 is GTSNPN and CDR2 is SVGIG (reference sequence). Trimming stripped 1 base from V and 4 bases from J, with 10 bases between. CDR3 nucleotides: TGTGCCTGGAGTGACTCGTACAGCTATGGCTACACCTTC. Translating it yields CAWSDSYSYGYTF.

V and J are TRBV13 and TRBJ2-1, with unresolved D. This CDR3 is 13 amino acids long. V lost 0 bases and J lost 7, with 7 bases in between. CDR1 is PRHDT, CDR2 FYEKMQ, per germline (reference sequence). The CDR3 coding sequence is TGTGCCAGCAGCTTAGGTAGTCTAAATGAGCAGTTCTTC. This translates into CASSLGSLNEQFF.

The rearrangement joins TRBV19 to TRBJ2-5; 8 positions agree with TRBD2. Looked up from germline, CDR1 is LNHDA and CDR2 is SQIVND (reference sequence). This CDR3 spans 16 amino acids. J lost 3 bases, V lost 5 bases, and 11 bases had no gene match. CDR3 bases: TGTGCCAGTAGTCCGGTTCTCGTTAGCGGGAAAGAGACCCAGTACTTC. Translating it yields CASSPVLVSGKETQYF.

The V and J genes are TRBV11-2 and TRBJ1-6; no firm D call. V dropped 0 bases and J dropped 10 bases, with 13 bases sitting between them. From germline, CDR1 is SGHAT and CDR2 FQNNGV. There are 15 residues in the CDR3. The CDR3 DNA reads TGTGCCAGCAGCTTAGACACGGGAGGAGGATCACCCCTCCACTTT. As protein: CASSLDTGGGSPLHF.

This clone was recorded at least ten times. The V and J genes are TRBV14 and TRBJ2-7; TRBD2 agrees at 8 bases. Germline V gene data show CDR1 as SGHDN and CDR2 as FVKESK. The CDR3 contains 15 residues. The V segment lost 5 bases and the J segment 1 base; nucleotides outside the gene matches: 7. The CDR3 sequence: CASSFSGITSYEQYF. Written as DNA, the CDR3 is TGTGCCAGCAGCTTTAGCGGGATCACTTCCTACGAGCAGTACTTC.

The V gene is TRBV19, the J gene TRBJ2-1; 8 nucleotides match TRBD2. Germline assignment: CDR1 LNHDA and CDR2 SQIVND (reference sequence). V gave up 3 bases and J gave up 9 bases; unmatched junction bases: 1. The CDR3 length is 12 residues. The CDR3 DNA sequence: TGTGCCAGTAGTATCCGGGAGGGTGAGCAGTTCTTC. Protein: CASSIREGEQFF. Complete variable domain (other parts from reference TRBV19 and TRBJ2-1): DGGITQSPKYLFRKEGQNVTLSCEQNLNHDAMYWYRQDPGQGLRLIYYSQIVNDFQKGDIAEGYSVSREKKESFPLTVTSAQKNPTAFYLCASSIREGEQFFGPGTRLTVL.

This chain joins TRBV4-2 and TRBJ2-3; 9 nucleotides agree with TRBD2. The CDR3 has 18 residues. V trimming: 1 base; J trimming: 2 bases; junction bases outside the gene matches: 10. From germline, CDR1 is LGHNA and CDR2 YNFKEQ. The CDR3 DNA reads as TGTGCCAGCAGCCAAGTGGCTCGGCTAGCGGGGAACACAGATACGCAGTATTTT. Encoded protein: CASSQVARLAGNTDTQYF.

The rearrangement joins TRBV10-1 to TRBJ2-7, with TRBD2 matching over 10 bases. The V gene end was trimmed by 3 bases and the J gene end by 2 bases; junction bases not matched to a gene: 4. The V gene's germline CDR1 is WNHNN and CDR2 SYGVQD (reference sequence). The CDR3 is 15 residues long. The CDR3 spells CASSERLAGTYEQYF. The CDR3, as DNA: TGCGCCAGCAGTGAAAGACTAGCGGGTACCTACGAGCAGTACTTC.

V is TRBV12-5 and J is TRBJ2-3, with unresolved D. V was shortened by 1 base and J by 2 bases, with 7 bases between the two germline ends. CDR3 size: 14 residues. Germline assignment: CDR1 LGHNT and CDR2 FRNRAP. CDR3 sequence: CASGLGQITDTQYF. Written as DNA, the CDR3 is TGTGCTAGTGGTTTGGGGCAGATCACAGATACGCAGTATTTT. The full variable domain, rest sourced from reference TRBV12-5 and TRBJ2-3, is DARVTQTPRHKVTEMGQEVTMRCQPILGHNTVFWYRQTMMQGLELLAYFRNRAPLDDSGMPKDRFSAEMPDATLATLKIQPSEPRDSAVYFCASGLGQITDTQYFGPGTRLTVL.

This clone was detected only a few times. The J gene is TRBJ1-5, the V gene TRBV2; D unresolved. In germline, CDR1 is SNHLY, CDR2 FYNNEI. The V gene lost 5 bases and the J gene lost 1 base, with 12 bases spanning the gap. CDR3 size: 15 residues. In DNA form, the CDR3 reads TGTGCCAGCAGTAGAAGCACTTCGAGCAATCAGCCCCAGCATTTT. Amino acids: CASSRSTSSNQPQHF.

The chain carries TRBV18 and TRBJ2-7, with D possibly matching TRBD2 (6 bases). The germline V and J ends were trimmed by 5 bases and 2 bases, with 13 bases remaining between them. In germline, CDR1 is KGHSH, CDR2 LQKENI. The CDR3 runs 14 residues. CDR3 protein: CASSASGDAYEQYF. The CDR3 bases are TGTGCCAGCTCAGCTTCGGGGGACGCCTACGAGCAGTACTTC.

The V and J genes are TRBV27 and TRBJ2-7; TRBD1 aligns across 10 bases. This CDR3 has 15 residues. Germline loops: CDR1 MNHEY, CDR2 SMNVEV (reference sequence). With V trimmed by 7 bases and J by 0 bases, 6 bases remained unmatched. CDR3 protein: CASTSRQGASYEQYF. The CDR3 bases are TGTGCCAGCACCTCTAGACAGGGGGCCTCCTACGAGCAGTACTTC.

The V and J genes are TRBV21-1 and TRBJ1-2; the table's D call TRBD1 went unverified against the DNA. TRBV21-1 is noted as a pseudogene. The CDR3 length is 15 residues. CDR3 sequence (DNA): TGTGCCAGCAGCAATCCGCGGGCCAAGACAGGTGGCTACACCTTC. Amino acids: CASSNPRAKTGGYTF.

V gene TRBV24-1 combines with J gene TRBJ2-3; a possible D gene is TRBD1 (6 bases). CDR3 length equals 13 residues. Trimming pared 7 bases from V and 3 bases from J, leaving 10 bases between. CDR1 and CDR2 (germline): KGHDR, SFDVKD. The DNA of the CDR3 is TGTGCCACCAGGGACAGCGTAACAGATACGCAGTATTTT. Residues: CATRDSVTDTQYF.

The CDR3 region is CATSDWDRDYGYTF. CDR3 nucleotides: TGTGCCACCAGTGATTGGGACAGGGACTATGGCTACACCTTC. This chain links TRBV24-1 with TRBJ1-2, with TRBD1 matching over 9 bases. J gave up 3 bases and V 2 bases, and 0 bases lay outside the gene matches. The CDR3 has 14 amino acids. CDR1 and CDR2 (germline): KGHDR, SFDVKD.

The V gene is TRBV5-1, the J gene TRBJ2-1; 14 bases map to TRBD2. This CDR3 has 18 amino acids. J was trimmed by 4 bases and V by 0 bases; bases with no gene match: 6. Germline loops: CDR1 SGHRS, CDR2 YFSETQ. The chain's CDR3 is CASSLGLAGGPTYNEQFF. CDR3 coding DNA: TGCGCCAGCAGCTTGGGACTAGCGGGAGGGCCAACTTACAATGAGCAGTTCTTC.